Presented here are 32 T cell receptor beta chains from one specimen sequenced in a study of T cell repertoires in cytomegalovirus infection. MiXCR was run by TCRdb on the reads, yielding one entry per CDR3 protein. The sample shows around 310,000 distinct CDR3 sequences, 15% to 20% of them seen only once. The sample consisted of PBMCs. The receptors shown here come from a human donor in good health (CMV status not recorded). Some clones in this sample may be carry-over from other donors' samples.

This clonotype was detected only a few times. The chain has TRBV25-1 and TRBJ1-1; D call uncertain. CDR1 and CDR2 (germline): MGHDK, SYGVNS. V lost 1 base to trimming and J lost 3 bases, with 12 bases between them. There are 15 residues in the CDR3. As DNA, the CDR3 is TGTGCCAGCAGTGAATTGCTTCAGGTAGACACTGAAGCTTTCTTT. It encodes CASSELLQVDTEAFF.

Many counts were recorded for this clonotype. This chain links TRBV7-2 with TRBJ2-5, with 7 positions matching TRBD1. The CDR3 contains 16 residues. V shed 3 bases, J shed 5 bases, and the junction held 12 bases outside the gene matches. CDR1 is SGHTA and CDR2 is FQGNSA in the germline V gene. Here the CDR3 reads CASSLARRGGFETQYF. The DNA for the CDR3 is TGTGCCAGCAGCTTGGCCCGGCGAGGGGGCTTCGAGACCCAGTACTTC.

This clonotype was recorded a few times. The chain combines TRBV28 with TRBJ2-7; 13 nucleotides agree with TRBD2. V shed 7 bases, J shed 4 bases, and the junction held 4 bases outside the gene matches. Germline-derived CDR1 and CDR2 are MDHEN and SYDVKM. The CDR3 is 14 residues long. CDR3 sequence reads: CASIQGLAGYEQYF. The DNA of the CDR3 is TGTGCCAGCATCCAGGGACTAGCGGGGTACGAGCAGTACTTC.

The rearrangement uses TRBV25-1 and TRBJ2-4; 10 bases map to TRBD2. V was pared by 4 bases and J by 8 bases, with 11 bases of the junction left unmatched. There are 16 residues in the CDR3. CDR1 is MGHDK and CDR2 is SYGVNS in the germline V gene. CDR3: CASSAQGTSGEDIQYF. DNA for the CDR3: TGTGCCAGCAGTGCCCAAGGTACTAGCGGGGAGGACATTCAGTACTTC.

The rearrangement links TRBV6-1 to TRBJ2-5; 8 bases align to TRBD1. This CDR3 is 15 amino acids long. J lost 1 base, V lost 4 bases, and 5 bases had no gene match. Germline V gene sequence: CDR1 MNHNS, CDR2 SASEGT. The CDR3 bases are TGTGCCAGCAGTGCGGGACAGGAGGGCCAAGAGACCCAGTACTTC. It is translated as CASSAGQEGQETQYF.

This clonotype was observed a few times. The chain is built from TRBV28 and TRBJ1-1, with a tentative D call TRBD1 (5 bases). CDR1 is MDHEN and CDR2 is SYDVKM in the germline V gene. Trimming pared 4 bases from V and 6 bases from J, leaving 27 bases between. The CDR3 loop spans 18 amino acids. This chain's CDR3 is CASSYTGPGLGALAEAFF. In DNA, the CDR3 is TGTGCCAGCAGTTACACAGGCCCCGGCCTGGGAGCCTTGGCTGAAGCTTTCTTT.

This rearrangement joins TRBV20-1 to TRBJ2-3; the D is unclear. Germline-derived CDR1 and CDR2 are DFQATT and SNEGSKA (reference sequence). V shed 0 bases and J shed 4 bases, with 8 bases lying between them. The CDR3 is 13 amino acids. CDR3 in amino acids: CSARDEGPDTQYF. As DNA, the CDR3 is TGCAGTGCTAGAGATGAAGGGCCAGATACGCAGTATTTT.

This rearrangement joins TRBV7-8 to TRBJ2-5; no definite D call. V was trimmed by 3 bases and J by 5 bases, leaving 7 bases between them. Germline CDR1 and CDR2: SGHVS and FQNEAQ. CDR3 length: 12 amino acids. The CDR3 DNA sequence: TGTGCCAGCAGCTTTTGGCTGGAGACCCAGTACTTC. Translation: CASSFWLETQYF.

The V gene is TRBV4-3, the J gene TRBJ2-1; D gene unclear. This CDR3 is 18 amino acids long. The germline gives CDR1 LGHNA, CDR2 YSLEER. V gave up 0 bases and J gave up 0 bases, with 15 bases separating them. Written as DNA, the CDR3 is TGCGCCAGCAGCCAAGACCTCAGTCCCTGGAGCTCCTACAATGAGCAGTTCTTC. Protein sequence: CASSQDLSPWSSYNEQFF.

The CDR3 spells CASTIGQGNSPLHF. The CDR3 DNA reads TGTGCCAGCACCATAGGACAGGGTAATTCACCCCTCCACTTT. This sequence joins TRBV7-9 and TRBJ1-6; 8 bases line up with TRBD1. This CDR3 spans 14 amino acids. Germline V gene lookup returns CDR1 SEHNR and CDR2 FQNEAQ (reference sequence). The J segment lost 6 bases and the V segment lost 7 bases, leaving 5 bases of the junction unmatched. The full variable domain, in which reference TRBV7-9 and TRBJ1-6 provide the parts outside the CDR3, is DTGVSQNPRHKITKRGQNVTFRCDPISEHNRLYWYRQTLGQGPEFLTYFQNEAQLEKSRLLSDRFSAERPKGSFSTLEIQRTEQGDSAMYLCASTIGQGNSPLHFGNGTRLTVT.

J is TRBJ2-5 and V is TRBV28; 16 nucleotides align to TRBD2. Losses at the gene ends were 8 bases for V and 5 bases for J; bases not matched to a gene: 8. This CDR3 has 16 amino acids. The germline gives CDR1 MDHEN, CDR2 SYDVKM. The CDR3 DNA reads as TGTGCCAGCGGCGGGACTAGCGGGGGGGCCTGGGAGACCCAGTACTTC. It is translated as CASGGTSGGAWETQYF.

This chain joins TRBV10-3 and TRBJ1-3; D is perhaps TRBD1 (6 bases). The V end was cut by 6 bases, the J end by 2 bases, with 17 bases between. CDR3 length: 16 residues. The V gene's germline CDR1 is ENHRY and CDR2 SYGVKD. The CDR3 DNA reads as TGTGCCATCAGAGGAAACAGGGACCCCGCTGGAAACACCATATATTTT. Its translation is CAIRGNRDPAGNTIYF.

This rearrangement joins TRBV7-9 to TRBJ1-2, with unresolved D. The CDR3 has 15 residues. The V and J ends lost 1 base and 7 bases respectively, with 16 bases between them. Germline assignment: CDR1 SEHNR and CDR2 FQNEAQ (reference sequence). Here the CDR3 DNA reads TGTGCCAGCAGCTTAGACCCATTACGGACGGGTGGCTACACCTTC. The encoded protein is CASSLDPLRTGGYTF.

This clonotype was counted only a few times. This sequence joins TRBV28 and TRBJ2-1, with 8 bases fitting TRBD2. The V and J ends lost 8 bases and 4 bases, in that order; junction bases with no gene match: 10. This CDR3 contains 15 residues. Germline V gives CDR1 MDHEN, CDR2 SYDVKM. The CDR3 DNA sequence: TGTGCCAGCCCCCCGGCGACTAGCGTATACAATGAGCAGTTCTTC. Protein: CASPPATSVYNEQFF.

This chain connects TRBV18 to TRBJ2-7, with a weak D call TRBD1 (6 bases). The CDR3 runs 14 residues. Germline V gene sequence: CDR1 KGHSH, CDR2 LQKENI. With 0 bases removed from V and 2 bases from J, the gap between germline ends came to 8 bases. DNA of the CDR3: TGTGCCAGCTCACCACCGGACAGTACCTACGAGCAGTACTTC. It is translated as CASSPPDSTYEQYF.

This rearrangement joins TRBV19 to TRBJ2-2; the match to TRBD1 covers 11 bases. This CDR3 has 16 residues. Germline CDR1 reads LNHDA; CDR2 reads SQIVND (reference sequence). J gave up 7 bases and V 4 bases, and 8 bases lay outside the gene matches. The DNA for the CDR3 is TGTGCCAGTAGTACCCCCCGGACAGGGGGCAGCGGGGAGCTGTTTTTT. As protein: CASSTPRTGGSGELFF. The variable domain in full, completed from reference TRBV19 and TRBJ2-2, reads DGGITQSPKYLFRKEGQNVTLSCEQNLNHDAMYWYRQDPGQGLRLIYYSQIVNDFQKGDIAEGYSVSREKKESFPLTVTSAQKNPTAFYLCASSTPRTGGSGELFFGEGSRLTVL.

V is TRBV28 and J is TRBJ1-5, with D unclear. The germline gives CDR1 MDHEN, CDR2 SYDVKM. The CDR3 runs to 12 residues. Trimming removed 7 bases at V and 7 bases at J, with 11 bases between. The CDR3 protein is CASNPIRQPQHF. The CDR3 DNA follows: TGTGCCAGCAACCCCATTCGACAGCCCCAGCATTTT.

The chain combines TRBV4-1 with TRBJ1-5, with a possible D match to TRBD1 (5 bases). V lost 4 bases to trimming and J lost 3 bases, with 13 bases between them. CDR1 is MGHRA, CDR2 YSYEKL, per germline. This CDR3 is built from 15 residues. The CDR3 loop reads CASSRGETVNQPQHF. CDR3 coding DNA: TGCGCCAGCAGCCGAGGTGAGACAGTCAATCAGCCCCAGCATTTT.

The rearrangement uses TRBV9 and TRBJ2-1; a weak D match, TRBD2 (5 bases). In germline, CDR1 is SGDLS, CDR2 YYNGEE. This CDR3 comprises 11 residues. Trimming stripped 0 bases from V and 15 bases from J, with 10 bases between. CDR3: CASSVDRGLFF. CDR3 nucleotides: TGTGCCAGCAGCGTAGACCGGGGTCTGTTCTTC.

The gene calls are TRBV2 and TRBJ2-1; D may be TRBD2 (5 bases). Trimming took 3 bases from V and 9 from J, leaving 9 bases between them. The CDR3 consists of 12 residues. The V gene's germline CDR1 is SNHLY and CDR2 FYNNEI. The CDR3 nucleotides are TGTGCCAGCAGTGAGAACGAGGGTGAGCAGTTCTTC. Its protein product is CASSENEGEQFF.

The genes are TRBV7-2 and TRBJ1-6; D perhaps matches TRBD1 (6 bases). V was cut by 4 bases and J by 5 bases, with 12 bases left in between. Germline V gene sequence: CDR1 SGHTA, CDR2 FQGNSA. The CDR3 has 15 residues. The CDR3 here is CASSSRQDHNSPLHF. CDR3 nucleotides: TGTGCCAGCAGCTCCCGACAGGACCATAATTCACCCCTCCACTTT.

For the CDR3, the DNA is TGTGCCAGCAGCAGCCGGGACTCGGTACCGCGGGAGCAGTTCTTC. This codes for CASSSRDSVPREQFF. J is TRBJ2-1 and V is TRBV12-3 or TRBV12-4; the D gene is possibly TRBD2 (6 bases). This CDR3 spans 15 amino acids. The germline V and J ends were trimmed by 6 bases and 10 bases, with 22 bases remaining between them.

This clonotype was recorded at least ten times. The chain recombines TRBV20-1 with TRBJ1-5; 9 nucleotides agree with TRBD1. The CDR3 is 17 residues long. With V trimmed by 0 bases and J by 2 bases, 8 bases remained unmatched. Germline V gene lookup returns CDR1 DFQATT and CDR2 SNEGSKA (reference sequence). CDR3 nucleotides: TGCAGTGCTAGAGAACAACAGGGGGCGCAGGGCAATCAGCCCCAGCATTTT. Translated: CSAREQQGAQGNQPQHF.

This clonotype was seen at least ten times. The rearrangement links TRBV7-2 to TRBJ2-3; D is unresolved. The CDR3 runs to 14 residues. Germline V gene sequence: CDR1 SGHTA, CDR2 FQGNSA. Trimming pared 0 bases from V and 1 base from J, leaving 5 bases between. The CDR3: CASSLARGTDTQYF. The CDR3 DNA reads TGTGCCAGCAGCTTAGCCCGGGGCACAGATACGCAGTATTTT.

CDR3 coding DNA: TGTGCCAGCAGCGTTACGGCTGGCGCGGAAAAACTGTTTTTT. It specifies CASSVTAGAEKLFF. The chain carries TRBV7-2 and TRBJ1-4, with D uncertain. Trimming shortened V by 5 bases and J by 8 bases, and 15 bases separated the two germline ends. The CDR3 spans 14 residues. The germline gives CDR1 SGHTA, CDR2 FQGNSA.

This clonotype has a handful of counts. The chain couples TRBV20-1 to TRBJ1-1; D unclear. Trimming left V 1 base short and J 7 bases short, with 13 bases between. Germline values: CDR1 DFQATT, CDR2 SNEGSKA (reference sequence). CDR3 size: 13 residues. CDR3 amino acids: CSARGSGIYEAFF. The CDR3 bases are TGCAGTGCTAGAGGCAGTGGGATTTATGAAGCTTTCTTT.

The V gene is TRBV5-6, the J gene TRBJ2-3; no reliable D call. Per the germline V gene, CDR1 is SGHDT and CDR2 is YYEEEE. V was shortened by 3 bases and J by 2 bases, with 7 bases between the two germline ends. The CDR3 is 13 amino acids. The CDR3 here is CASSWSLTDTQYF. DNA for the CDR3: TGTGCCAGCAGCTGGTCACTCACAGATACGCAGTATTTT.

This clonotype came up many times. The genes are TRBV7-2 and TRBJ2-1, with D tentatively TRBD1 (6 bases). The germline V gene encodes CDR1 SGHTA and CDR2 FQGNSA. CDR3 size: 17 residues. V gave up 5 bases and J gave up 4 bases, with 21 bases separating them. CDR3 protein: CASSANRAGESYNEQFF. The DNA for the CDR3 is TGTGCCAGCAGCGCCAACCGAGCAGGGGAGAGTTACAATGAGCAGTTCTTC.

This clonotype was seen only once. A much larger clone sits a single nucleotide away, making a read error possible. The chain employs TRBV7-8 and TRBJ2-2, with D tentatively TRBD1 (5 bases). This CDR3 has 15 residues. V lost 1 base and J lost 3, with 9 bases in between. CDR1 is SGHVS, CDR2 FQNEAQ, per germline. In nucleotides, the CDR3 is TGTGCCAGCAGCTTAGGGGCAGGGTACACCGGGGAGCTGTTTTTT. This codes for CASSLGAGYTGELFF.

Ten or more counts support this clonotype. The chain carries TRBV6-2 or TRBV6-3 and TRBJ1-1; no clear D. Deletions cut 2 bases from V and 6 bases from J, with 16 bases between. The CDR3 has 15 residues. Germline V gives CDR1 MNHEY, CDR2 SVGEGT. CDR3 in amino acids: CASSYGIGDRAEAFF. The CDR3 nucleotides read TGTGCCAGCAGTTACGGTATTGGGGATCGGGCTGAAGCTTTCTTT.

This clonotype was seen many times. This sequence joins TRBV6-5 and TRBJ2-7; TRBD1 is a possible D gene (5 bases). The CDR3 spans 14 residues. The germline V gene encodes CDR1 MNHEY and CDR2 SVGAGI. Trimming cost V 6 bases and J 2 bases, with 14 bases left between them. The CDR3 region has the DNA TGTGCCAGCAGGTACCAACAGACAGCCTACGAGCAGTACTTC. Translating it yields CASRYQQTAYEQYF.

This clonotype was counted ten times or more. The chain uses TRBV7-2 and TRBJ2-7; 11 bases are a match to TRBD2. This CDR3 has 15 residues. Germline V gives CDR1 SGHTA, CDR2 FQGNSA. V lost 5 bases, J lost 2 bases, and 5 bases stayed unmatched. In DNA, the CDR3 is TGTGCCAGCAGCGCCCCGGGACTAGCGGCCTACGAGCAGTACTTC. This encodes CASSAPGLAAYEQYF.